Presented here are 5 T cell receptor beta chains from one specimen sequenced in a study of blood T cell repertoires in COVID-19. TCRdb's table, derived via immunoSEQ multiplex PCR, lists solely in-frame clones and lacks some. The table records under 300,000 clones, about 79% of them present only once. The sequenced sample was peripheral blood. These receptors came from a man in his forties who had recovered from COVID-19.

V usage is TRBV11-3 and J usage is TRBJ2-3; 12 nucleotides match TRBD2. The germline gives CDR1 SGHNT, CDR2 YENEEA. This CDR3 spans 13 amino acids. J lost 6 bases, V lost 8 bases, and 3 bases had no gene match. CDR3 amino acids: CASLAGGADTQYF. CDR3 in DNA: TGTGCCAGCCTAGCGGGGGGGGCCGATACGCAGTATTTT.

The chain has TRBV30 and TRBJ2-2; D call uncertain. Germline CDR1 is GTSNPN and CDR2 is SVGIG (reference sequence). The CDR3 is 14 residues long. V lost 1 base to trimming and J lost 1 base, with 7 bases between them. The CDR3, as DNA: TGTGCCTGGAGTGGGCGGTTGAACACCGGGGAGCTGTTTTTT. Protein product: CAWSGRLNTGELFF.

V is TRBV6-2 or TRBV6-3 and J is TRBJ2-3; no definite D call. Germline V gene data show CDR1 as MNHEY and CDR2 as SVGEGT. The CDR3 is made up of 14 amino acids. Trimming pared 6 bases from V and 1 base from J, leaving 11 bases between. This CDR3 is CASSPTGGTDTQYF. The CDR3 nucleotides read TGTGCCAGCAGCCCGACCGGAGGCACAGATACGCAGTATTTT.

The chain has TRBV5-1 and TRBJ2-5; no definite D call. V was shortened by 2 bases and J by 1 base, with 9 bases between the two germline ends. CDR3 length: 14 residues. Germline CDR1 reads SGHRS; CDR2 reads YFSETQ. Here the CDR3 DNA reads TGCGCCAGCAGCTTTGCGCCGCTCCAAGAGACCCAGTACTTC. The encoded protein is CASSFAPLQETQYF.

The chain combines TRBV5-5 with TRBJ2-5, with TRBD1 as a possible D gene (7 bases). Germline V gene sequence: CDR1 SGHKS, CDR2 YYEKEE (reference sequence). The ends were cut back, 0 bases at V and 0 bases at J, with 15 bases in the middle. The CDR3 has 17 residues. CDR3 residues: CASSLVLPGGYQETQYF. The CDR3 DNA reads TGTGCCAGCAGCTTGGTTTTGCCAGGGGGGTACCAAGAGACCCAGTACTTC.